This TCR beta chain was sequenced for a study of control samples from healthy donors and cancer patients. The CDR3 runs to 13 residues. Germline CDR1 LGHNA, CDR2 YSLEER. V lost 0 bases and J lost 7, with 6 bases in between. In its sample, this clone was seen once. Repertoires were generated with immunoSEQ multiplex PCR, while TCRdb's copy carries only in-frame clones and drops some. Among fewer than 95,000 clones listed, 86% were seen once. This clonotype originated in a woman aged 45-65 years in good health. The chain has TRBV4-3 and TRBJ1-4; TRBD1 is a possible D gene (5 bases). The specimen was blood. CDR3 in amino acids: CASSQDQGEKLFF. The CDR3 DNA reads as TGCGCCAGCAGCCAAGATCAGGGTGAAAAACTGTTTTTT.